This T cell receptor (beta chain) was identified during a study of identical twins. The CDR3 runs to 13 residues. Trimming took off 8 bases at V and 0 bases at J, with 10 bases between the two ends. Germline values: CDR1 SEHNR, CDR2 FQNEAQ (reference sequence). Via MiXCR, TCRdb re-called the 5' RACE reads, giving one row per CDR3 protein. The table lists 450,000 to 650,000 distinct CDR3 sequences, roughly 15% of them singletons. In the case of this clonotype: Its target is not known.

General observations from the study: Instead of following the same donors, the conclusions were based on cross-sectional statistical analysis. Models predicted too little out-of-frame TCR alpha sharing in monozygotic twins.

These data also formed part of another study, on yellow fever vaccine responses in identical twins. That source adds: Reportedly, twins' vaccine T cell responses looked partly convergent and partly personalized.

The chain has TRBV7-9 and TRBJ1-1; no clear D gene. This receptor was taken from a woman aged 18 to 35 in good health. The sequenced sample was CD4+ T cells sorted from blood. CDR3 amino acids: CASGGRLNTEAFF. The CDR3 DNA follows: TGTGCCAGCGGTGGGAGACTGAACACTGAAGCTTTCTTT. The full variable domain, rest sourced from reference TRBV7-9 and TRBJ1-1, is DTGVSQNPRHKITKRGQNVTFRCDPISEHNRLYWYRQTLGQGPEFLTYFQNEAQLEKSRLLSDRFSAERPKGSFSTLEIQRTEQGDSAMYLCASGGRLNTEAFFGQGTRLTVV.